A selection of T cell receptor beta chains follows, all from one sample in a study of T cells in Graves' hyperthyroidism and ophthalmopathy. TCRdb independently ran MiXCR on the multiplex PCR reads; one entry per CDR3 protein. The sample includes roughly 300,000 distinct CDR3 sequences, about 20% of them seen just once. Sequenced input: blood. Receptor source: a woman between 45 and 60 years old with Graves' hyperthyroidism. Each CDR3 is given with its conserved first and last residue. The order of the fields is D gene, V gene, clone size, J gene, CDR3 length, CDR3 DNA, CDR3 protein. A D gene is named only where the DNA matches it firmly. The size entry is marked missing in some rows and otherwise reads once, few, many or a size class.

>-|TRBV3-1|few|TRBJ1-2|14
TGTGCCAGCAGCCAAGGGGTACCTAACTATGGCTACACCTTC
CASSQGVPNYGYTF
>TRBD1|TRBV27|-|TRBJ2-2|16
TGTGCCAGCAGTTCCATCCGGGACAGGGGTACCGGGGAGCTGTTTTTT
CASSSIRDRGTGELFF
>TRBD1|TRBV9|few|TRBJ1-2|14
TGTGCCAGCAACCAACAGGGGGACGGCTATGGCTACACCTTC
CASNQQGDGYGYTF
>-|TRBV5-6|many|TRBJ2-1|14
TGTGCCAGCAGCTTGGCTTTTCCCTCCCATGAGCAGTTCTTC
CASSLAFPSHEQFF
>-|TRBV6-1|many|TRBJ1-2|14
TGTGCCAGCAGTGGAGGGCCCTGGGACTATGGCTACACCTTC
CASSGGPWDYGYTF
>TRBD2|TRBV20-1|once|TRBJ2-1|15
TGCAGTGCTAGAGACGGGGGAGGGGATCGAAAGACCCAGTTCTTC
CSARDGGGDRKTQFF
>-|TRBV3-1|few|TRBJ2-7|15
TGTGCCAGCAGCCAAGTAACAGGACTCTACTACGAGCAGTACTTC
CASSQVTGLYYEQYF
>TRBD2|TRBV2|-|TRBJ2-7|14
TGTGCCAGCAGCGTCAGCGGGAGTCCCTACGAGCAGTACTTC
CASSVSGSPYEQYF
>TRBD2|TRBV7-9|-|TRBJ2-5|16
TGTGCCAGCAGCTTATGGGGGGGGGGTTCCCAAGAGACCCAGTACTTC
CASSLWGGGSQETQYF
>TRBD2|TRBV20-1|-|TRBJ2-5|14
TGCAGTGCTAGCGGGGGGGCCAAAGGAGAGACCCAGTACTTC
CSASGGAKGETQYF
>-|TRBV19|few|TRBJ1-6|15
TGTGCCAGTAGGAATGGTGAAAAGGTCGCTTCACCCCTCCACTTT
CASRNGEKVASPLHF
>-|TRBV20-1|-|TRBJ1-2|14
TGCAGTGCTAGTGAGGGCAGGGAAGGGTATGGCTACACCTTC
CSASEGREGYGYTF
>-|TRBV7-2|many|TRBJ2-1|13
TGTGCCAGCAGCTTAGTTTCGGGGCATGAGCAGTTCTTC
CASSLVSGHEQFF
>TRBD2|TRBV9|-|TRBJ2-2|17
TGTGCCAGCAGCGTAGGGGATGGCGGGAGGGCCGCCGGGGAGCTGTTTTTT
CASSVGDGGRAAGELFF
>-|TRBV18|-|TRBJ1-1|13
TGTGCCAGCTCCCCGGGGGAGAACACTGAAGCTTTCTTT
CASSPGENTEAFF
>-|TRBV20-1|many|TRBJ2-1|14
TGCAGTGCTAGGTCTAGTTCTGGCTACAATGAGCAGTTCTTC
CSARSSSGYNEQFF
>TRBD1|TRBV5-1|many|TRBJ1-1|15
TGCGCCAGCAGCCTGGACAGGGGTTTGAACACTGAAGCTTTCTTT
CASSLDRGLNTEAFF
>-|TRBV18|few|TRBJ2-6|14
TGTGCCAGCTCACCTGACTCTGGGGCCAACGTCCTGACTTTC
CASSPDSGANVLTF
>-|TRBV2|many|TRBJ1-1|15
TGTGCCAGCAGTGAAGCGGGGGGCTCGAACACTGAAGCTTTCTTT
CASSEAGGSNTEAFF
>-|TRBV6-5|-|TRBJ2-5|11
TGTGTCAGCAGTTTAGGGGAGACCCAGTACTTC
CVSSLGETQYF
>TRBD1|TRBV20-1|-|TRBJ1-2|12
TGCAGTGCTCATACAGGGGGTAGTGGCTACACCTTC
CSAHTGGSGYTF
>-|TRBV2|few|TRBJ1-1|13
TGTGCCAGCGCCTTAAACTTGAACACTGAAGCTTTCTTT
CASALNLNTEAFF
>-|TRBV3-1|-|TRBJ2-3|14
TGTGCCAGCAGCCAAGGTGTGATGGGTGATACGCAGTATTTT
CASSQGVMGDTQYF
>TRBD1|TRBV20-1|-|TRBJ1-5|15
TGCAGTGCTAGAGGAGGGACAGGGCATGAACAGCCCCAGCATTTT
CSARGGTGHEQPQHF
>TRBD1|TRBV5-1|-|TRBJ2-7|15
TGCGCCAGCAGCCCACAGACAGGGAGCTCCTACGAGCAGTACTTC
CASSPQTGSSYEQYF
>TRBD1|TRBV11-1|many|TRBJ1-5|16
TGTGCCAGCAGCCAGGGGGGGCAGGGCAGCAATCAGCCCCAGCATTTT
CASSQGGQGSNQPQHF
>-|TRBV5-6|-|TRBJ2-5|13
TGTGCCAGCAGCCGGAGATGGGAAGAGACCCAGTACTTC
CASSRRWEETQYF
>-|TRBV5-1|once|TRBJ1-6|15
TGCGCCAGCAGCTTGGAAGGGGGTTGGCATTCACCCCTCCACTTT
CASSLEGGWHSPLHF
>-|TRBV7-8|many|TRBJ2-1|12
TGTGCCAGCAGTACAGAGGGTTTCGAGCAGTTCTTC
CASSTEGFEQFF